This T cell receptor (beta chain) was identified in a study of shared clonotypes between healthy human individuals. Deletions cut 7 bases from V and 0 bases from J, with 11 bases between. Germline lookup yields CDR1 MNHNS and CDR2 SASEGT. The CDR3 contains 14 residues. Data came from immunoSEQ multiplex PCR; TCRdb stores just in-frame clones and leaves some out. This sample carries some 2,500,000 clones, under 95% of them seen once, and the ten largest clones take 0.37%. Sequenced material: naive CD4+ T cells from PBMCs. Sample subset: CD45RA+ positively selected. The receptor's source is a man aged 18 to 29 in good health. Some clones in this sample may be carry-over from other donors' samples. The chain couples TRBV6-1 to TRBJ2-3; a weak D match, TRBD1 (6 bases). CDR3 in amino acids: CASTGQFSTDTQYF. The CDR3 DNA reads TGTGCCAGCACCGGACAGTTTAGCACAGATACGCAGTATTTT.